This TCR beta chain was sequenced in a study of blood T cell repertoires in COVID-19. Study information: Some COVID-19 samples were acute and others convalescent; all came from the United States, Italy and Spain. Nucleic acid was either cDNA or gDNA, and it came from T cells, B-cell-depleted T cells, or PBMCs.

The data were produced by immunoSEQ multiplex PCR, yet TCRdb's version contains in-frame clones alone and is incomplete. Of over 75,000 clones listed, roughly 88% are singletons. Enrollment of patients from Seattle took place during active infection, with longitudinal follow-up. CDR3 length: 13 amino acids. Trimming stripped 7 bases from V and 3 bases from J, with 12 bases between. The germline CDR1 and CDR2 sequences are MNHEY and SVGAGI. The rearrangement joins TRBV6-5 to TRBJ1-1; D possibly corresponds to TRBD1 (5 bases). The sample comprised peripheral blood. This clonotype was obtained from a man in his forties or fifties with COVID-19, enrolled during active disease. The CDR3 bases are TGTGCCAGCAATGGGGGGTGGGACACTGAAGCTTTCTTT. It codes for CASNGGWDTEAFF.